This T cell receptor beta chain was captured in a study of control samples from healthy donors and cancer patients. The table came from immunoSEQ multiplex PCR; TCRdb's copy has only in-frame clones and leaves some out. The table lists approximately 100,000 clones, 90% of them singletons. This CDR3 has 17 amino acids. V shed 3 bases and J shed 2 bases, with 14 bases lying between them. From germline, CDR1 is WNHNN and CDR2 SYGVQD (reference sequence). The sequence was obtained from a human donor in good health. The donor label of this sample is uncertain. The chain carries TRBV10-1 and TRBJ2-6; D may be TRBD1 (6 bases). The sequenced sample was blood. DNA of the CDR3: TGCGCCAGCAGTGAAGGTACAGGGCTCGCTGGGGCCAACGTCCTGACTTTC. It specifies CASSEGTGLAGANVLTF.